The sequence of this TCR beta chain was determined in a study of cytomegalovirus exposure and HLA in healthy donors (dated by TCRdb to the late 2010s). About the investigation overall: An earlier analysis of some 500 of the donors reported about 290 Gb of sequence data and some 100 million unique TCR beta sequences from about 179 million T cells. Both class I and class II loci were covered by HLA typing, at four-digit resolution. Among 350 to 400 genotyped donors of the cohort, an average of around 240,000 unique TCR beta nucleotide sequences were sequenced per donor, around 20% of them non-productive. A separate validation cohort of roughly 110 different subjects was used in addition to the approximately 670-subject first cohort. High-throughput TCR immunosequencing, statistical association of individual TCRs with disease status, and machine learning were combined to predict cytomegalovirus infection status. Typing coverage varied by locus: roughly 620-640 donors for A, B, C, DRB1 and DQB1; approximately 520 for DQA1; about 590 for DPA1; approximately 490 for DPB1. Donor age, sex, ethnicity and CMV serostatus were collected together with the repertoire data. The study profiled the T cell repertoires of hundreds of subjects by immunosequencing and related them to cytomegalovirus serostatus. A later genetic analysis took genome-wide SNP genotypes for about 65% of the 666 donors and used that subset as a discovery cohort. In a later analysis, previously published TCR beta repertoires from 550 to 750 donors were re-analyzed and high-resolution HLA genotyping was added so that TCR occurrence patterns could be studied. Rather than using new phenotypic data, the later analysis identified candidate immune exposures from TCR beta sequences and from how often those sequences occurred across donors. A handful of DR-DQ haplotypes were handled as single units for association and clustering because linkage in the cohort was strong. To decide whether each TCR beta V gene segment behaved as functional or pseudogenic, an earlier analysis of approximately 620 of the donors relied on high-throughput TCR beta sequencing. Among the approximately 400 genotyped donors, around 79% belonged to the genetic ancestry cluster associated with self-reported Caucasian donors. The aim of the study was to test whether cataloging public T cell receptors could identify signatures of past pathogen exposure. An early release covering over 500 HLA-typed donors comprised about 300 gigabases of sequencing data and around 85 million unique TCR sequences. Every repertoire in the discovery cohort had been generated on one and the same sequencing platform.

The method was the immunoSEQ multiplex PCR assay. For the multiplex PCR, a mixture combining 60 forward primers for TCR Vbeta segments and 13 reverse primers for TCR Jbeta segments was used. The CDR3 region of rearranged TCR beta genes was amplified from genomic DNA by a multiplex PCR assay. Amplified TCR beta libraries were sequenced as 87-base-pair reads on the Illumina HiSeq System. For the original study's pipeline: A later analysis counted about 80 million unique TCR beta chains across the 666 repertoires, and around 9.9 million of these chains were shared by at least two donors. To remove PCR and sequencing errors, raw reads were error-corrected and collapsed into unique sequences using a nearest-neighbor algorithm that merged closely related sequences. V, D and J gene segments were assigned by aligning CDR3 sequences to IMGT reference sequences. Each retained sequence needed at least a six-nucleotide match to both a V gene segment and a J gene segment. A rearrangement counted as productive if the CDR3 had no stop codons and remained in frame with V and J, and every other rearrangement counted as non-productive. CDR3 was defined by IMGT convention, running from the second conserved V-encoded cysteine to the conserved J-encoded phenylalanine. In an earlier analysis of around 540 of the donors, sequences lacking an unambiguous match to a single V gene segment were excluded. In an earlier analysis of approximately 590 of the donors, a V segment was called functional when productive rearrangements were above 56.7%, and segregating when the standard deviation between donors exceeded 5%. To diagnose cytomegalovirus status from the catalog of TCR beta chain sequences, a statistical classification framework was built. In a later analysis, V and J genes were assigned by comparing TCR nucleotide sequences against IMGT/GENE-DB human TR gene sequences. Using the TCRdist pipeline, a later analysis assigned CDR3 sequences along with most-parsimonious VDJ recombination scenarios. In a later analysis, every TCR beta chain was defined by the combination of its CDR3 amino acid sequence and its V-gene family, and reads without a unique V-gene family were dropped. A later analysis removed nearly 600 highly shared, low-generation-probability nucleotide sequences to deal with suspected cross-contamination and a sequencing artifact. A later analysis calculated a clonal expansion index for each public chain from normalized within-repertoire ranks of inferred template counts. Generation probabilities in a later analysis came from a VDJ recombination model fitted to out-of-frame rearrangements, and those results were checked against IGoR. Hypergeometric tests were used in a later analysis to score TCR-TCR, TCR-HLA and TCR-CMV co-occurrence, with a repertoire-size bias correction applied to the TCR pairs. In a later analysis, false discovery rates were estimated by permuting HLA or CMV assignments 20 times. In a later analysis, co-occurring TCRs were grouped using DBSCAN, with TCRdist sequence similarity added in when clustering inside HLA-allele-positive subsets. For co-occurrence clustering, repertoires with fewer than 30,000 or more than 120,000 public chains were excluded, along with a handful of repertoires with anomalous nucleotide sharing. The immuneACCESS repertoire file appears here via TCRdb, limited to in-frame rearrangements. These files lack a portion of the clones; in checked studies, under half of the deficit traces to unresolved V genes, and the cause of the others is not known. Clone size and V and J calls were adopted from that table, with D and trimming inferred from the DNA. The sample table holds more than 90,000 clones, of which approximately 76% were seen once. The ten largest clones add up to 3.5% to 5% of the sample.

Points the paper makes about the study in general: In both the original and validation cohorts, the classifier was reported to diagnose cytomegalovirus status with high specificity and sensitivity. The study listed 150 to 200 TCR beta chains as associated with cytomegalovirus. Most TCR sequences were observed very rarely across donors, whereas some public TCRs were present in many individuals. CMV serostatus was the only immune exposure information available for the cohort. Because counts were too low, seventeen rarely observed V segments, including chromosome 9 orphons, were left out of the earlier analysis of 587 of the donors. Only TCR beta chains were sequenced in this cohort, and the absence of alpha or paired-chain data limited detectable features. At a false discovery rate of 0.05, a later analysis linked under 20,000 TCR beta sequences to specific HLA alleles. Presence/absence analyses assumed roughly uniform sequencing depth across donors, an assumption that may not hold. According to the authors, the approach could potentially be generalized to other disease states and immunological phenotypes. An earlier analysis of 587 of the donors showed that most TCR beta V segments appeared in productive rearrangements either about 90% or about 30% of the time, which broadly matched IMGT annotations. A further reported finding was that TCR beta sequences accurately predicted the HLA-A and HLA-B alleles for most subjects in the first cohort. In a later analysis, several top co-occurrence clusters were reported to appear linked to parvovirus B19, influenza, CMV and Epstein-Barr virus. In vitro tests confirmed that three of the cytomegalovirus-associated TCR beta chains recognize cytomegalovirus antigens. Compared with the roughly 700-donor mean, donors in an Asian-associated ancestry cluster had fewer N-insertions in productive TCRs, according to a later genetic analysis. When HLA alleles, especially DR and DQ, strongly co-occurred, TCR associations were difficult to assign to individual alleles. Linkage disequilibrium might explain the correlated functional status among segregating V segments, but an unknown experimental factor could not be excluded. The sequencing pipeline was judged likely to have produced a cluster of highly shared sequence variants as a technical artifact. Some IMGT-functional V segments, including TRBV6-2 and TRBV6-3, could not be told apart with the 87-base-pair reads, so those segments were excluded. Because HLA typing was missing for some donors at each locus, association tests included only the typed subset. In a later analysis, most CMV-associated TCR beta chains were found to appear HLA-restricted, with HLA associations seemingly driven largely by CMV exposure. In a later analysis, HLA-associated TCR beta chains showed more clonal expansion and lower generation probabilities than non-associated chains that were equally common. An association between a missense DCLRE1C variant and V-gene and J-gene trimming of TCR beta chains was found in a later genetic analysis and replicated in an independent cohort. In a later analysis, the rate of TCR association differed among HLA loci, with DRB1 alleles having the most associated TCRs and HLA-C alleles having the fewest.

V gives up 2 bases and J gives up 3 bases, and the segment between their germline ends measures 17 bases. CDR1 and CDR2, looked up from the germline V gene, are SGHRS and YFSETQ. The CDR3 starts with the cysteine, ends with the phenylalanine, and has 16 residues. Of the read, only the CDR3 DNA is kept; its 48 bases are in frame from base 1. The cohort comprised some 680 healthy bone marrow donors. At the time of sampling, all cohort members were nominally healthy, though unrecorded immune exposures were likely present. The donor was CMV seronegative and belonged to the group of under 400 seronegative cohort members. Each donor provided a peripheral blood sample, and peripheral blood mononuclear cells were used for TCR beta sequencing. Genomic DNA extraction from the blood cell samples was performed with the Qiagen DNeasy Blood Extraction Kit. Points on this clone: Its antigen remains unidentified. One base away there is no much larger clone; base qualities are not given.

The TCR comes from a man between 35 and 55 years old in good health and CMV-seronegative. The sample taken for sequencing was PBMCs. The chain joins TRBV5-1 to TRBJ2-5; TRBD1 could be the D gene, as 6 bases match. The bases read TGCGCCAGCAGCTTTGGACAGCCCCAAACGAAAGAGACCCAGTACTTC. Its product reads: CASSFGQPQTKETQYF.